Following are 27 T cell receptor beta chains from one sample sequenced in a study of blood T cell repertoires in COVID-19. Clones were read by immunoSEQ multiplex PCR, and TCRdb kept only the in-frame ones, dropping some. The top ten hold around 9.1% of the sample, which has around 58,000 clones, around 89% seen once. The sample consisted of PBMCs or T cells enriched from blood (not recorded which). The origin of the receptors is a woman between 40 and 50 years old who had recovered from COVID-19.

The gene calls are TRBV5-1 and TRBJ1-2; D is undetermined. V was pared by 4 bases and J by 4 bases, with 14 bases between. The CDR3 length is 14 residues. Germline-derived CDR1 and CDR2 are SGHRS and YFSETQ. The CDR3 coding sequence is TGCGCCAGCAGCCCGCCCGACGGGGTCTATGGCTACACCTTC. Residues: CASSPPDGVYGYTF.

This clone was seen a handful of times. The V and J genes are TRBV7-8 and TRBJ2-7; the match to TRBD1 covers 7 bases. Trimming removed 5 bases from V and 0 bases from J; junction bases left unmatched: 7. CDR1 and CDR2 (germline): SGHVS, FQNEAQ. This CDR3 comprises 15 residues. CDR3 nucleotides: TGTGCCAGCAGCCCCCACAGGGGCAGCTCCTACGAGCAGTACTTC. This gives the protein CASSPHRGSSYEQYF. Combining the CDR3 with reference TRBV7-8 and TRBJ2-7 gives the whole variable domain GAGVSQSPRYKVAKRGQDVALRCDPISGHVSLFWYQQALGQGPEFLTYFQNEAQLDKSGLPSDRFFAERPEGSVSTLKIQRTQQEDSAVYLCASSPHRGSSYEQYFGPGTRLTVT.

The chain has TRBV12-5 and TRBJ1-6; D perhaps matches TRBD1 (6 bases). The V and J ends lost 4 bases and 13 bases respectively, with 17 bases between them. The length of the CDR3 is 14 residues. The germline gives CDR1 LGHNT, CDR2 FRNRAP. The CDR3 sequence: CASGSGTFTSPLHF. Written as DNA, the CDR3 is TGTGCTAGTGGTTCCGGGACATTTACGTCGCCCCTCCACTTT.

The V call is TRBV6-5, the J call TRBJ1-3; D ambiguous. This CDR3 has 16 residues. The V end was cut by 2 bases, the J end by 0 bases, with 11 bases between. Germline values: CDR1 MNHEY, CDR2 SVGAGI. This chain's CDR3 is CASSYEPLSSGNTIYF. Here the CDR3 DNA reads TGTGCCAGCAGTTACGAGCCCTTATCCTCTGGAAACACCATATATTTT.

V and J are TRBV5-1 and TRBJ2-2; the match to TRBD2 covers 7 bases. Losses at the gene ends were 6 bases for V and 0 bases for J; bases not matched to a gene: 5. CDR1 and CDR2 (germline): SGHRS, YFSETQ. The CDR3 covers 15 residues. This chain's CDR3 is CASTELATNTGELFF. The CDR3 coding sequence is TGCGCCAGCACCGAACTAGCGACGAACACCGGGGAGCTGTTTTTT.

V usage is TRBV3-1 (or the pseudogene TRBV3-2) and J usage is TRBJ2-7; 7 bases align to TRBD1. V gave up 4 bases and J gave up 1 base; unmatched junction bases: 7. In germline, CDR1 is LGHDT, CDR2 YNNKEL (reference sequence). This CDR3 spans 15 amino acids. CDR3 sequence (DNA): TGTGCCAGCAGCCGATCGGGACAGATTTCCTACGAGCAGTACTTC. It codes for CASSRSGQISYEQYF.

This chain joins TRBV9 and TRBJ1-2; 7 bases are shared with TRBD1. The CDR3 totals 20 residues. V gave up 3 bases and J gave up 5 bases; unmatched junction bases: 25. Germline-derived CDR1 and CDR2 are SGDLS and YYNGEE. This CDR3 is CASSGQGKAYEQPSSYGYTF. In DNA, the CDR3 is TGTGCCAGCAGCGGACAGGGTAAGGCGTACGAACAACCCTCATCATATGGCTACACCTTC.

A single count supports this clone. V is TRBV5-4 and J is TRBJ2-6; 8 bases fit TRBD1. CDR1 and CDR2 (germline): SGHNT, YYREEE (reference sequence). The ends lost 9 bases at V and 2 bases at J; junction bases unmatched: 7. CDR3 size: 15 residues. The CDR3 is CATQGAPTGANVLTF. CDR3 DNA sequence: TGTGCCACCCAGGGGGCGCCCACTGGGGCCAACGTCCTGACTTTC.

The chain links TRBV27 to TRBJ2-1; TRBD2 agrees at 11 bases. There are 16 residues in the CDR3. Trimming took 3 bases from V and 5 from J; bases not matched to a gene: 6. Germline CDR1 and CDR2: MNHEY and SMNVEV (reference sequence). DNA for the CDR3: TGTGCCAGCAGTTTTAGCGGGGGGGCATCTGACAATGAGCAGTTCTTC. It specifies CASSFSGGASDNEQFF.

The CDR3 spells CASSVDPSSTDTQYF. In DNA form, the CDR3 reads TGTGCCAGCAGCGTAGACCCTAGCTCCACAGATACGCAGTATTTT. The chain carries TRBV9 and TRBJ2-3; maybe TRBD2 (5 bases). Germline lookup yields CDR1 SGDLS and CDR2 YYNGEE. The CDR3 is made up of 15 amino acids. The V end was cut by 0 bases, the J end by 2 bases, with 10 bases between.

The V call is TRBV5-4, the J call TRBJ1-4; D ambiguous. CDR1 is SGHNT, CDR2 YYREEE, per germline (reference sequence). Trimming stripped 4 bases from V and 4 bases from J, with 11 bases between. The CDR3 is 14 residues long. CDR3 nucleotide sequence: TGTGCCAGCAGCCCTGACACCGTTAATGAAAAACTGTTTTTT. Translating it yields CASSPDTVNEKLFF.

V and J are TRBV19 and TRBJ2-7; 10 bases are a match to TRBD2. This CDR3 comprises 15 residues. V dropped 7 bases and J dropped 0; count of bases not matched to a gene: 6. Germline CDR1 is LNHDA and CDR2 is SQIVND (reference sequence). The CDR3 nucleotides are TGTGCCAGTACAGGACGGACTAGCGGCTCCTACGAGCAGTACTTC. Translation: CASTGRTSGSYEQYF. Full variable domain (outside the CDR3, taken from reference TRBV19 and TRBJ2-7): DGGITQSPKYLFRKEGQNVTLSCEQNLNHDAMYWYRQDPGQGLRLIYYSQIVNDFQKGDIAEGYSVSREKKESFPLTVTSAQKNPTAFYLCASTGRTSGSYEQYFGPGTRLTVT.

This chain's CDR3 is CASSFYRLHRGPEDTEAFF. In DNA, the CDR3 is TGTGCCAGCAGCTTTTATCGGTTGCACAGGGGTCCCGAGGACACTGAAGCTTTCTTT. The chain links TRBV7-9 to TRBJ1-1; 7 bases are shared with TRBD1. This CDR3 is built from 19 residues. Germline CDR1 is SEHNR and CDR2 is FQNEAQ (reference sequence). V dropped 3 bases and J dropped 3; count of bases not matched to a gene: 19.

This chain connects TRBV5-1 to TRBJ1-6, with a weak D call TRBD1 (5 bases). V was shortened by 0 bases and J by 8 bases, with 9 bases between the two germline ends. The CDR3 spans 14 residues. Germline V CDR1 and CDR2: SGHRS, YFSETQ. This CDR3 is CASSLGGVDSPLHF. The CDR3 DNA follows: TGCGCCAGCAGCTTGGGGGGGGTTGATTCACCCCTCCACTTT.

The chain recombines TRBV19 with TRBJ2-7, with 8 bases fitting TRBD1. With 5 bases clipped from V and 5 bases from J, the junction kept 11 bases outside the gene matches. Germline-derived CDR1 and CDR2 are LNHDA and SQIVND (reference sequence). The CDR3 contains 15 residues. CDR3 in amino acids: CASSGGQGAIDEQYF. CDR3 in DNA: TGTGCCAGTAGTGGGGGGCAGGGGGCGATCGACGAGCAGTACTTC.

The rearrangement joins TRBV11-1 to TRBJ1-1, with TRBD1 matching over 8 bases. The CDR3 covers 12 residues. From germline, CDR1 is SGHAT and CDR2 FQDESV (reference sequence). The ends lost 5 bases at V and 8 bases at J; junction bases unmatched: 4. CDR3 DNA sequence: TGTGCCAGCAGCACTCGACAGGGGGAAGCTTTCTTT. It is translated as CASSTRQGEAFF.

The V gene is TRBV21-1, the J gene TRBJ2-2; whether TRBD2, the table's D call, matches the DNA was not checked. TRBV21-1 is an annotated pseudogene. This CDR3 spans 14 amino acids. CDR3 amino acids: CASSKKDYPGELFF. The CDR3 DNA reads TGTGCCAGCAGCAAAAAGGACTACCCCGGGGAGCTGTTTTTT.

CDR3 residues: CASSEGQAYEQYF. CDR3 bases: TGTGCCAGCAGCGAGGGACAGGCCTACGAGCAGTACTTC. V usage is TRBV5-6 and J usage is TRBJ2-7; 8 positions match TRBD1. Per germline, CDR1 SGHDT and CDR2 YYEEEE. With 4 bases clipped from V and 2 bases from J, the junction kept 2 bases outside the gene matches. This CDR3 has 13 amino acids. Full variable domain (missing parts from reference TRBV5-6 and TRBJ2-7): DAGVTQSPTHLIKTRGQQVTLRCSPKSGHDTVSWYQQALGQGPQFIFQYYEEEERQRGNFPDRFSGHQFPNYSSELNVNALLLGDSALYLCASSEGQAYEQYFGPGTRLTVT.

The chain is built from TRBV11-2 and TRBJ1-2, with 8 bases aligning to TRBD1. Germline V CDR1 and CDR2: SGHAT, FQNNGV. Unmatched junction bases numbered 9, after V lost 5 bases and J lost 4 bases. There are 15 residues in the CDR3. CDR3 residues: CASSPLTGARYGYTF. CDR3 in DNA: TGTGCCAGCAGCCCATTGACAGGGGCTCGCTATGGCTACACCTTC.

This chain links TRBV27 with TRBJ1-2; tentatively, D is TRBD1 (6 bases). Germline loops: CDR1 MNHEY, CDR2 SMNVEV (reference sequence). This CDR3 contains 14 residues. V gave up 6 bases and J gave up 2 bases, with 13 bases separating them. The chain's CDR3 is CASSPRGMNYGYTF. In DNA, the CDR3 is TGTGCCAGCAGCCCAAGGGGGATGAACTATGGCTACACCTTC.

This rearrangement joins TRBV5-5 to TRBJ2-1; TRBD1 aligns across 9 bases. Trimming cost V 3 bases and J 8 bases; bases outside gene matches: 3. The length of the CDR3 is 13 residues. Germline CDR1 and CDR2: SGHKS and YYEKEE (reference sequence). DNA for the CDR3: TGTGCCAGCAGCTGGGACAGGGTCCATGAGCAGTTCTTC. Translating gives CASSWDRVHEQFF. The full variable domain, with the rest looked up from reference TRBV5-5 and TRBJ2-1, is DAGVTQSPTHLIKTRGQQVTLRCSPISGHKSVSWYQQVLGQGPQFIFQYYEKEERGRGNFPDRFSARQFPNYSSELNVNALLLGDSALYLCASSWDRVHEQFFGPGTRLTVL.

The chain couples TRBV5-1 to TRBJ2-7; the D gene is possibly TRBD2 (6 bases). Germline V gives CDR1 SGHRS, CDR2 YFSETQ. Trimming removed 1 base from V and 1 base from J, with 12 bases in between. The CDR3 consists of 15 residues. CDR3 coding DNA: TGCGCCAGCAGCTTGTCGCCCGGGGGATCCTACGAGCAGTACTTC. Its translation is CASSLSPGGSYEQYF.

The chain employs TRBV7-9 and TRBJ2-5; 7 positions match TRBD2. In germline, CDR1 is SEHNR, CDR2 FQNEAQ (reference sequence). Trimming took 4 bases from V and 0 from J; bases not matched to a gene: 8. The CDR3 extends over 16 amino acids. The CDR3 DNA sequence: TGTGCCAGCAGCTCCCCGGGGGGTGGGTACCAAGAGACCCAGTACTTC. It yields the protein CASSSPGGGYQETQYF.

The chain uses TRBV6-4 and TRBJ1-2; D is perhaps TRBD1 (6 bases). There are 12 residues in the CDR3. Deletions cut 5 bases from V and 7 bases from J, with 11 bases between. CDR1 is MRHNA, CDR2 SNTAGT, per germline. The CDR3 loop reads CASSQGFGGYTF. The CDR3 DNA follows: TGTGCCAGCAGTCAGGGGTTTGGTGGCTACACCTTC.

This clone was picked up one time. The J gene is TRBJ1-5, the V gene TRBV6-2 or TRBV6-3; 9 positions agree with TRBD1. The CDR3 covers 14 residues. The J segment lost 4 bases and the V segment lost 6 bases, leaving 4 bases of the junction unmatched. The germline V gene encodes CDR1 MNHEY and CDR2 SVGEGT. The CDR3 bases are TGTGCCAGCAGCCTAGGACAGGGGAATCAGCCCCAGCATTTT. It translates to CASSLGQGNQPQHF.

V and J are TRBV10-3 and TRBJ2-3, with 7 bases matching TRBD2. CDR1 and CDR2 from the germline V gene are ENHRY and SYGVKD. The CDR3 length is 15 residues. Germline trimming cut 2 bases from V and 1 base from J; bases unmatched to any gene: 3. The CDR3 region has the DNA TGTGCCATCAGTGAGCCGAGCGGGGGCACAGATACGCAGTATTTT. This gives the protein CAISEPSGGTDTQYF.

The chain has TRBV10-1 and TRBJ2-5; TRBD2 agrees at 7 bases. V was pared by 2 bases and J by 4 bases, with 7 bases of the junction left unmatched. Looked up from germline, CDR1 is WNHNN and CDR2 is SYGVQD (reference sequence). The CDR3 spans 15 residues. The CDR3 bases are TGCGCCAGCAGTGAGCGGGCGGGGGTCGGAGAGACCCAGTACTTC. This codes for CASSERAGVGETQYF.